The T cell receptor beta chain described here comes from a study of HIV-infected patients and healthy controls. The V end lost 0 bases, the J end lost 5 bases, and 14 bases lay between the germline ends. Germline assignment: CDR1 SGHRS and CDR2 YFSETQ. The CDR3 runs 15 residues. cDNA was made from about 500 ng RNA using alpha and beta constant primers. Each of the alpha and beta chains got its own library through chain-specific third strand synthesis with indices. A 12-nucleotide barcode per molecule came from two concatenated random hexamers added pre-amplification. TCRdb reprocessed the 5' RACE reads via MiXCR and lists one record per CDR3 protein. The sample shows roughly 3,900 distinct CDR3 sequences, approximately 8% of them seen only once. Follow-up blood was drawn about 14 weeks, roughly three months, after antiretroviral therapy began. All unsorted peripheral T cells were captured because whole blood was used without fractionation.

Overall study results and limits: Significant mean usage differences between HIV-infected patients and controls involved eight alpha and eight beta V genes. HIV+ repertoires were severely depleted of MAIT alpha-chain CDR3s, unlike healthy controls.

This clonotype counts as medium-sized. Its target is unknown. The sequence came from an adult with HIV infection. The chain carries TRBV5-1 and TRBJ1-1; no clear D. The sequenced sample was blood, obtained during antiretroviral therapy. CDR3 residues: CASSLVSGIKTEAFF. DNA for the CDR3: TGCGCCAGCAGCTTGGTGTCCGGGATCAAGACTGAAGCTTTCTTT.